The clone carrying this TCR beta chain has just a few counts. Antigen unknown. This entry comes from a study of shared clonotypes between healthy human individuals. General observations from the study: Sharing of clonotypes among donors was expected to vary with sequencing depth.

In the authors' methods: ImmunoSEQ gave junction-only sequences without quality scores, so filtering differed. Here immunoSEQ multiplex PCR was the method, and the copy in TCRdb shows in-frame clones only, minus some. V and J calls and clone size follow that table, whereas D and trimming were derived from the DNA. Here the sample spans fewer than 600,000 clones, around three quarters being singletons. The germline CDR1 and CDR2 sequences are LGHNA and YNFKEQ. The CDR3 is 18 amino acids. J gave up 3 bases and V 0 bases, and 7 bases lay outside the gene matches. This clonotype was obtained from a woman in her forties in good health. Some clones in this sample may be carry-over from other donors' samples. This chain uses TRBV4-2 with TRBJ1-5, with TRBD1 matching 11 bases. The sequenced sample was PBMCs. The CDR3 spells CASSQDNRDRGINQPQHF. DNA of the CDR3: TGTGCCAGCAGCCAAGATAATAGGGACAGGGGGATCAATCAGCCCCAGCATTTT.